The next 16 T cell receptor beta chains were all read from a single sample in a study of T cells in Graves' hyperthyroidism and ophthalmopathy. There were TCR beta CDR3 regions amplified from RNA transcripts. The HTBI primer set drove a first-round RT-PCR of the TCR CDR3. TCRdb reprocessed the multiplex PCR reads via MiXCR and lists one record per CDR3 protein. Here the sample spans about 360,000 distinct CDR3 sequences, 13% being singletons. Sequenced: blood. The receptors here all came from a woman aged 18 to 35 with Graves' hyperthyroidism.

This clonotype was seen ten or more times. Here the CDR3 DNA reads TGTGCCAGCAGCTTAGAGAAGGGGACCCAGTACTTC. Protein: CASSLEKGTQYF. V gene TRBV11-2 combines with J gene TRBJ2-5; D gene ambiguous. The V end lost 0 bases, the J end lost 7 bases, and 6 bases lay between the germline ends. The V gene's germline CDR1 is SGHAT and CDR2 FQNNGV. CDR3 length: 12 residues. Together with reference TRBV11-2 and TRBJ2-5, the CDR3 gives the full variable domain: EAGVAQSPRYKIIEKRQSVAFWCNPISGHATLYWYQQILGQGPKLLIQFQNNGVVDDSQLPKDRFSAERLKGVDSTLKIQPAKLEDSAVYLCASSLEKGTQYFGPGTRLLVL.

The table lists this clonotype with a few counts. Given a much more abundant clone one base away, this may be a read error. The chain couples TRBV29-1 to TRBJ2-7; a weak D match, TRBD2 (5 bases). The DNA matches TRBJ2-1 better at its end, which makes the J call doubtful. Looked up from germline, CDR1 is SQVTM and CDR2 is ANQGSEA. This CDR3 is 13 amino acids long. CDR3 region: CSGVSGSSYEQFF. The DNA for the CDR3 is TGCAGCGGAGTCTCGGGAAGCTCCTACGAGCAGTTCTTC.

Many counts were recorded for this clonotype. This chain connects TRBV7-2 to TRBJ1-4, with 9 nucleotides matching TRBD1. V lost 0 bases and J lost 5; bases outside the gene matches: 4. Germline lookup yields CDR1 SGHTA and CDR2 FQGNSA. The length of the CDR3 is 16 residues. CDR3: CASSLALGTGNEKLFF. The CDR3 DNA follows: TGTGCCAGCAGCTTAGCCCTCGGGACAGGGAATGAAAAACTGTTTTTT.

The chain has TRBV7-9 and TRBJ2-2; D is undetermined. The CDR3 runs 11 residues. V lost 7 bases to trimming and J lost 4 bases, with 4 bases between them. From germline, CDR1 is SEHNR and CDR2 FQNEAQ (reference sequence). The CDR3 region has the DNA TGTGCCAGCACCACCACCGGGGAGCTGTTTTTT. Protein sequence: CASTTTGELFF.

V and J are TRBV6-1 and TRBJ2-3, with 10 bases that match TRBD2. The CDR3 length is 15 residues. Germline V gene sequence: CDR1 MNHNS, CDR2 SASEGT. V was clipped by 7 bases and J by 4 bases; unmatched bases: 8. The CDR3 DNA reads as TGTGCCAGCACCCACGCTAGCGGGGGCCCAGATACGCAGTATTTT. Translating it yields CASTHASGGPDTQYF.

This clonotype has ten or more counts. The chain is built from TRBV7-2 and TRBJ2-7; D might be TRBD2 (6 bases). Germline loops: CDR1 SGHTA, CDR2 FQGNSA. Trimming removed 4 bases from V and 2 bases from J, with 18 bases in between. The CDR3 sequence is 16 residues long. CDR3 sequence (DNA): TGTGCCAGCAGCTCGGAAACTAGCCCAGGCCCCTACGAGCAGTACTTC. It specifies CASSSETSPGPYEQYF.

This clonotype appeared many times. The chain carries TRBV20-1 and TRBJ2-7; tentative D call: TRBD2 (5 bases). V was trimmed by 6 bases and J by 0 bases, leaving 15 bases between them. Germline loops: CDR1 DFQATT, CDR2 SNEGSKA (reference sequence). The CDR3 loop spans 14 amino acids. The CDR3 is CSAWRPRSSYEQYF. In nucleotides, the CDR3 is TGCAGTGCGTGGAGGCCGCGGAGCTCCTACGAGCAGTACTTC.

At least ten counts were recorded for this clonotype. V usage is TRBV18 and J usage is TRBJ1-1; no reliable D call. CDR1 KGHSH and CDR2 LQKENI come from the germline V gene. This CDR3 is built from 14 residues. Deletions cut 3 bases from V and 4 bases from J, with 12 bases between. CDR3 nucleotide sequence: TGTGCCAGCTCACCGACCCAAGGGAGCACTGAAGCTTTCTTT. It specifies CASSPTQGSTEAFF.

This clonotype has a handful of counts. The chain joins TRBV18 to TRBJ1-2; 8 nucleotides line up with TRBD1. Per germline, CDR1 KGHSH and CDR2 LQKENI. The CDR3 contains 16 residues. J was trimmed by 4 bases and V by 1 base; bases with no gene match: 8. CDR3 bases: TGTGCCAGCTCACCACGCGGGACAGGCCGATTCTATGGCTACACCTTC. Translating it yields CASSPRGTGRFYGYTF.

Details on this clonotype: Being one base from a much bigger clone, this may be a read error. The CDR3 end shows no conserved phenylalanine or tryptophan, and so a read error is likely. V is TRBV28 and J is TRBJ1-1; TRBD1 might be the D (6 bases). Trimming stripped 5 bases from V and 1 base from J, with 11 bases between. The germline V gene encodes CDR1 MDHEN and CDR2 SYDVKM. The CDR3 is made up of 14 amino acids. CDR3 sequence reads: CASSSRGRNTEAFS. Here the CDR3 DNA reads TGTGCCAGCAGTAGCAGGGGTAGGAACACTGAAGCTTTCTCT.

This clonotype was detected many times. The chain links TRBV7-9 to TRBJ2-1; tentative D call: TRBD1 (5 bases). Germline values: CDR1 SEHNR, CDR2 FQNEAQ (reference sequence). The CDR3 runs to 14 residues. Trimming took off 5 bases at V and 8 bases at J, with 16 bases between the two ends. CDR3 coding DNA: TGTGCCAGCAGCCCTCGCCCCGACAGTCATGAGCAGTTCTTC. Protein sequence: CASSPRPDSHEQFF.

There are many counts of this clonotype. This sequence joins TRBV27 and TRBJ2-2; D gene unclear. This CDR3 comprises 14 residues. V dropped 8 bases and J dropped 4 bases, with 14 bases sitting between them. Germline values: CDR1 MNHEY, CDR2 SMNVEV (reference sequence). Here the CDR3 reads CASSPPGPTGELFF. CDR3 DNA: TGTGCCAGCTCCCCCCCCGGCCCCACCGGGGAGCTGTTTTTT.

This clonotype was seen many times. The rearrangement joins TRBV3-1 to TRBJ2-7; 10 nucleotides line up with TRBD2. V trimming: 8 bases; J trimming: 4 bases; junction bases outside the gene matches: 8. The CDR3 spans 14 residues. CDR1 is LGHDT and CDR2 is YNNKEL in the germline V gene (reference sequence). The CDR3 bases are TGTGCCAGCTCCTACAGCGGGAGGGCGTACGAGCAGTACTTC. Translation: CASSYSGRAYEQYF.

The chain uses TRBV5-7 and TRBJ1-4, with 7 bases matching TRBD1. TRBV5-7 belongs to the ORF category, with a function that is uncertain. This CDR3 is built from 15 residues. Germline trimming cut 1 base from V and 7 bases from J; bases unmatched to any gene: 7. CDR3 region: CASSLCGRGGEKLFF. Here the CDR3 DNA reads TGTGCCAGCAGCTTGTGTGGCAGGGGGGGTGAAAAACTGTTTTTT.

This clonotype appeared many times. The J gene is TRBJ2-3, the V gene TRBV10-1, with D unclear. The germline V gene encodes CDR1 WNHNN and CDR2 SYGVQD (reference sequence). The V end was cut by 10 bases, the J end by 3 bases, with 14 bases between. The CDR3 runs 13 residues. CDR3 DNA: TGCGCCACCAGATCAAGGAGTACAGATACGCAGTATTTT. This codes for CATRSRSTDTQYF.

The table lists this clonotype with many counts. The chain uses TRBV20-1 and TRBJ2-5; 8 bases match TRBD2. The CDR3 has 15 amino acids. With V trimmed by 3 bases and J by 7 bases, 13 bases remained unmatched. Germline lookup yields CDR1 DFQATT and CDR2 SNEGSKA (reference sequence). The CDR3 reads CSARRGEKPSGTQYF. The CDR3 DNA follows: TGCAGTGCTAGGCGGGGGGAGAAACCTTCGGGGACCCAGTACTTC.